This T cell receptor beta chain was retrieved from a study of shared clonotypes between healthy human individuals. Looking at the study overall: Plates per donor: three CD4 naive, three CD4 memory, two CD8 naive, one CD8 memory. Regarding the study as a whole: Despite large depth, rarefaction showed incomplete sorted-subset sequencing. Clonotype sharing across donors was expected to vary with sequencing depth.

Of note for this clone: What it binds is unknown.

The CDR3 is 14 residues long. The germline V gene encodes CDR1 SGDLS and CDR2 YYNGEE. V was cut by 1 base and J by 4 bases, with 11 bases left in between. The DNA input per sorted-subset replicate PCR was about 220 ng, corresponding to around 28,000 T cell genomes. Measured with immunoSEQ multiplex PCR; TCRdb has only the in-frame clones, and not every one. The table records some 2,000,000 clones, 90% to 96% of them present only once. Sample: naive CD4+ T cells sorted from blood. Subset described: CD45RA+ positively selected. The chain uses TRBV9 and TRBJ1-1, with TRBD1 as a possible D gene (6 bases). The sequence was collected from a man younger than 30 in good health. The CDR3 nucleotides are TGTGCCAGCAGCGTAACAGGGTATACCACTGAAGCTTTCTTT. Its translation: CASSVTGYTTEAFF.